This T cell receptor beta chain was sequenced for a study of cytomegalovirus exposure and HLA in healthy donors. In the study overall: About 200 million T cells yielded 90 million to 130 million unique TCR beta sequences, as an earlier analysis found.

This CDR3 has 15 residues. V gave up 2 bases and J gave up 5 bases; unmatched junction bases: 7. The germline gives CDR1 SGDLS, CDR2 YYNGEE. PCR used 60 Vbeta primers and 13 Jbeta primers. Some clones are missing from TCRdb's copy, which holds only in-frame ones; the method was immunoSEQ multiplex PCR. The data show 150,000 to 200,000 clones, 65% to 80% seen once. Regarding this clone: Antigen: not known.

Findings and limits, study-wide: Per published reports, the classifier diagnosed cytomegalovirus status with high specificity and sensitivity. In a later analysis, V- and J-gene trimming of beta chains associated with a DCLRE1C missense variant, replicated independently. Overall, around 160 TCR beta chains were annotated as cytomegalovirus-associated.

The chain carries TRBV9 and TRBJ1-1; the match to TRBD1 covers 9 bases. The receptor comes from a man between 18 and 35 years old in good health and CMV-seropositive. Sequencing input: PBMCs. CDR3 loop: CASSVSDRGVTEAFF. The DNA for the CDR3 is TGTGCCAGCAGCGTTTCGGACAGGGGAGTAACTGAAGCTTTCTTT.